This is a list of T cell receptor beta chains from one sample in a study of post-analysis software for immune sequencing data. One entry per CDR3 protein, called by TCRdb with MiXCR from the PCR reads. The sample has approximately 730,000 distinct CDR3 sequences, roughly 50% seen once; the top ten hold roughly 5.2%. Sequencing input: blood. Receptors originate from a girl between 10 and 17 years old with multiple sclerosis. Both conserved end residues are part of each CDR3. A D gene is named only where the DNA matches it firmly. Clone size is shown for a subset of rows, as once, few, many or a class of expanded clone.

d_gene	v_gene	abundance	j_gene	CDR3aa	CDR3nt
.	TRBV5-1	few	TRBJ1-5	CASSKLGQEDQPQHF	TGCGCCAGCAGCAAATTGGGGCAGGAAGATCAGCCCCAGCATTTT
.	TRBV3-1	.	TRBJ2-7	CASSQEEASEQYF	TGTGCCAGCAGCCAAGAGGAGGCTTCCGAGCAGTACTTC
TRBD1	TRBV5-1	.	TRBJ1-2	CASSSSGQLPSGYTF	TGCGCCAGCAGCTCGTCGGGACAGCTCCCCTCTGGCTACACCTTC
.	TRBV10-3	few	TRBJ1-5	CAITARGSPDQPQHF	TGTGCCATCACCGCCAGGGGATCGCCGGATCAGCCCCAGCATTTT
TRBD2	TRBV6-2/TRBV6-3	few	TRBJ2-1	CASSYSKLAGYNEQFF	TGCGCCAGCAGTTACTCGAAACTAGCGGGATACAATGAGCAGTTCTTC
.	TRBV20-1	few	TRBJ2-6	CSAKGPGANVLTF	TGCAGTGCTAAAGGTCCCGGGGCCAACGTCCTGACTTTC
TRBD2	TRBV20-1	.	TRBJ2-1	CSASPTSGETQFF	TGCAGTGCTAGCCCTACTAGCGGAGAGACCCAGTTCTTC
TRBD2	TRBV29-1	few	TRBJ2-3	CSVERLAGALSTDTQYF	TGCAGCGTGGAAAGGCTAGCGGGAGCTCTTAGCACAGATACGCAGTATTTT
.	TRBV20-1	.	TRBJ2-1	CSARVRGSGGRNEQFF	TGCAGTGCTAGAGTCCGAGGGAGCGGTGGTAGGAATGAGCAGTTCTTC
TRBD2	TRBV7-2	.	TRBJ2-2	CASSPSGRAFWSAYPGELFF	TGTGCCAGCAGCCCAAGCGGGAGGGCCTTCTGGAGTGCCTACCCCGGGGAGCTGTTTTTT
TRBD1	TRBV5-1	once	TRBJ1-1	CASNEGQHYMNTEAFF	TGCGCCAGCAACGAGGGACAGCACTACATGAACACTGAAGCTTTCTTT
.	TRBV27	.	TRBJ2-3	CASSLSWASTSTDTQYF	TGTGCCAGCAGTTTATCGTGGGCGTCTACTAGCACAGATACGCAGTATTTT
.	TRBV5-6	few	TRBJ2-3	CASSPGGGSGLSTDTQYF	TGTGCCAGCAGCCCCGGAGGTGGTAGCGGCTTGAGCACAGATACGCAGTATTTT
.	TRBV5-1	.	TRBJ2-1	CASSLRDPEGNEQFF	TGCGCCAGCAGCTTGAGGGATCCCGAGGGGAATGAGCAGTTCTTC
TRBD2	TRBV7-2	.	TRBJ2-3	CASSLGLAGAGVTDTQYF	TGTGCCAGCAGCTTAGGACTAGCGGGAGCTGGTGTTACAGATACGCAGTATTTT
.	TRBV7-2	few	TRBJ2-5	CASSLAQDRQETQYF	TGTGCCAGCAGCTTAGCGCAAGACAGACAAGAGACCCAGTACTTC
TRBD2	TRBV12-3/TRBV12-4	.	TRBJ2-3	CASSLLAGGPDTQYF	TGTGCCAGCAGTTTATTGGCGGGAGGGCCAGATACGCAGTATTTT
.	TRBV5-1	few	TRBJ2-7	CASSLEGRRRAEQYF	TGCGCCAGCAGCTTGGAAGGCAGAAGAAGAGCCGAGCAGTACTTC
TRBD2	TRBV20-1	.	TRBJ2-1	CSASIAGGFYNEQFF	TGCAGTGCTAGCATAGCGGGAGGATTCTACAATGAGCAGTTCTTC
TRBD1	TRBV6-5	once	TRBJ2-7	CASSSRDRGPYEQYF	TGTGCCAGCAGTTCCCGGGACAGGGGGCCGTACGAGCAGTACTTC
.	TRBV12-3/TRBV12-4	few	TRBJ1-2	CASSLGQDRRYTF	TGTGCCAGCAGTTTAGGACAGGACCGCCGCTACACCTTC
.	TRBV15	.	TRBJ2-1	CATSRDELAAPYNEQFF	TGTGCCACCAGCAGAGATGAATTAGCGGCCCCCTACAATGAGCAGTTCTTC
.	TRBV3-1	few	TRBJ1-1	CASSLPQTGATEAFF	TGTGCCAGCAGCCTACCTCAGACAGGTGCCACTGAAGCTTTCTTT
.	TRBV4-2	.	TRBJ2-1	CASSQDIRKSSYNEQFF	TGTGCCAGCAGCCAAGATATACGAAAGAGCTCCTACAATGAGCAGTTCTTC
TRBD1	TRBV27	once	TRBJ2-3	CASSGDRGWTDTQYF	TGTGCCAGCAGTGGGGACAGGGGGTGGACAGATACGCAGTATTTT
TRBD1	TRBV20-1	few	TRBJ2-7	CSATGQGLHEQYF	TGCAGTGCTACAGGACAGGGCCTGCACGAGCAGTACTTC
.	TRBV20-1	.	TRBJ2-7	CSASFVSYEQYF	TGCAGTGCTAGTTTCGTCTCCTACGAGCAGTACTTC
TRBD1	TRBV12-3/TRBV12-4	.	TRBJ1-2	CASSPRQGDYGYTF	TGTGCCAGCAGCCCCCGACAGGGGGACTATGGCTACACCTTC
.	TRBV20-1	few	TRBJ2-5	CSARWRDGQETQYF	TGCAGTGCTAGGTGGAGGGATGGCCAAGAGACCCAGTACTTC
.	TRBV20-1	.	TRBJ1-2	CSAQTGWDYGYTF	TGCAGTGCTCAGACAGGATGGGACTATGGCTACACCTTC
.	TRBV6-5	few	TRBJ1-2	CASSYEPGPNYGYTF	TGTGCCAGCAGTTACGAGCCAGGGCCCAACTATGGCTACACCTTC
.	TRBV20-1	few	TRBJ1-2	CSARGAYGCTF	TGCAGTGCTAGGGGCGCCTATGGCTGCACCTTC
TRBD2	TRBV12-3/TRBV12-4	.	TRBJ2-3	CASSPTSVRTDTQYF	TGTGCCAGCAGTCCCACTAGCGTGCGCACAGATACGCAGTATTTT
TRBD1	TRBV7-9	.	TRBJ2-5	CASTQWMRDRALQETQYF	TGTGCCAGCACCCAGTGGATGCGGGACAGGGCTCTCCAAGAGACCCAGTACTTC
.	TRBV7-6	few	TRBJ2-5	CASSPRWLETQYF	TGTGCCAGCAGCCCACGTTGGCTTGAGACCCAGTACTTC
.	TRBV6-6	.	TRBJ2-1	CASSYPTGQGPNEQFF	TGTGCCAGCAGTTACCCGACGGGACAAGGGCCCAATGAGCAGTTCTTC
.	TRBV20-1	.	TRBJ2-5	CSALPKETQYF	TGCAGTGCGCTACCGAAAGAGACCCAGTACTTC
TRBD1	TRBV29-1	.	TRBJ2-7	CSVEGDSPESGEQYF	TGCAGCGTTGAAGGGGACAGTCCCGAATCTGGGGAGCAGTACTTC
.	TRBV5-6	once	TRBJ2-3	CASSLAPAGLSDTQYF	TGTGCCAGCAGCTTAGCACCGGCGGGGTTATCAGATACGCAGTATTTT
TRBD2	TRBV6-1	few	TRBJ2-5	CASSEYKTSGRVIVETQYF	TGTGCCAGCAGTGAATATAAGACTAGCGGGAGGGTGATAGTAGAGACCCAGTACTTC
.	TRBV4-3	.	TRBJ2-7	CASSQETQVWGVGDPYEQYF	TGCGCCAGCAGCCAAGAGACCCAGGTGTGGGGGGTCGGGGACCCCTACGAGCAGTACTTC
.	TRBV29-1	few	TRBJ1-1	CSVGGRANTEAFF	TGCAGCGTTGGAGGCAGGGCGAACACTGAAGCTTTCTTT
TRBD1	TRBV11-2	.	TRBJ2-7	CASSLADRASSYEQYF	TGTGCCAGCAGCTTAGCGGACAGGGCGAGCTCCTACGAGCAGTACTTC
.	TRBV7-2	.	TRBJ1-1	CASSLLSLKMNTEAFF	TGTGCCAGCAGCTTACTAAGTCTCAAGATGAACACTGAAGCTTTCTTT
.	TRBV10-3	.	TRBJ2-3	CAIMGADTQYF	TGTGCCATCATGGGGGCAGATACGCAGTATTTT
.	TRBV11-2	.	TRBJ2-4	CASSLGRFEGRAKNIQYF	TGTGCCAGCAGCTTAGGCCGTTTTGAAGGAAGGGCCAAAAACATTCAGTACTTC
TRBD2	TRBV12-3/TRBV12-4	few	TRBJ2-7	CASSPGLASNEQYF	TGTGCCAGCAGTCCGGGACTAGCTTCCAACGAGCAGTACTTC
TRBD2	TRBV6-1	.	TRBJ2-5	CASIEREVGETQYF	TGTGCCAGCATAGAGCGGGAGGTAGGGGAGACCCAGTACTTC
.	TRBV10-3	few	TRBJ2-5	CAISEIRETQYF	TGTGCCATCAGTGAGATCCGGGAGACCCAGTACTTC
.	TRBV7-9	.	TRBJ2-5	CASSARGGRSNEQYF	TGTGCCAGCAGCGCTAGGGGCGGCAGGAGCAATGAGCAGTACTTC
.	TRBV5-6	.	TRBJ2-5	CASSPLDYLQETQYF	TGTGCCAGCAGCCCCCTTGACTACCTCCAAGAGACCCAGTACTTC
.	TRBV29-1	once	TRBJ2-1	CSVDPRRVEQFF	TGCAGCGTTGACCCGAGGCGGGTTGAGCAGTTCTTC
TRBD1	TRBV7-9	.	TRBJ1-2	CASSLSQGAVGYTF	TGTGCCAGCAGCTTAAGCCAGGGGGCGGTTGGCTACACCTTC
.	TRBV20-1	few	TRBJ2-1	CRARGIMSDTEQFF	TGCAGGGCCAGAGGTATAATGTCGGACACTGAGCAGTTCTTC
.	TRBV29-1	few	TRBJ2-3	CSVVGRGNTDTQYF	TGCAGCGTGGTGGGACGGGGAAACACAGATACGCAGTATTTT